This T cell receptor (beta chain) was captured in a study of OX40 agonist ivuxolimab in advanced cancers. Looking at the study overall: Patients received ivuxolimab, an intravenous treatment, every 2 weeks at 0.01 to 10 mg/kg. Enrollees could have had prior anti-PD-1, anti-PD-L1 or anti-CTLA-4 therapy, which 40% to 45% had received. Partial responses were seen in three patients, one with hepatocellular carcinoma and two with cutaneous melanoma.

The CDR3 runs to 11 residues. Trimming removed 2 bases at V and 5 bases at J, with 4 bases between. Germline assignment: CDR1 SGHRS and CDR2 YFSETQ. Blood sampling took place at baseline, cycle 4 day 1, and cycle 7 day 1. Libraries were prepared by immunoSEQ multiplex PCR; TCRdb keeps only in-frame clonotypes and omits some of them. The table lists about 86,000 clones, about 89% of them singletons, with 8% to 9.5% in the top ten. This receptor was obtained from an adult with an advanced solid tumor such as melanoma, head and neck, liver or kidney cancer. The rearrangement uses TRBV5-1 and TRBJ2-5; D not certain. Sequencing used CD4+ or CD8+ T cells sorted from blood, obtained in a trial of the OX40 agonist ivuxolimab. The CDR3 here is CASSFLETQYF. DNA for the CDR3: TGCGCCAGCAGCTTCCTGGAGACCCAGTACTTC.